The source of this TCR beta chain is a study of blood T cell repertoires in COVID-19. About the research overall: PBMCs, B-cell-depleted T cells, or T cells were the source of the cDNA or gDNA that made up the material.

The ends lost 7 bases at V and 1 base at J; junction bases unmatched: 4. The CDR3 contains 14 residues. Germline V gene data show CDR1 as SQVTM and CDR2 as ANQGSEA. Authors' methods: Using reference gene primer amplification, nucleated cell counts were estimated. The assay was immunoSEQ multiplex PCR, and TCRdb's table has in-frame clones only and misses some. The V and J calls and clone size were taken over from that table, and D and trimming were inferred from the DNA. The sample gives around 250,000 clones, around four fifths of which show up once; roughly 4% is in the top ten. This clone appeared a single time.

This TCR derives from a man aged 30 to 39 with acute COVID-19. The gene calls are TRBV29-1 and TRBJ2-1; TRBD1 aligns across 10 bases. Sequencing used PBMCs or T cells enriched from blood (not recorded which). The CDR3 DNA is TGCAGCGGTCGGGACAGGGGTTCCTACAATGAGCAGTTCTTC. As protein: CSGRDRGSYNEQFF.